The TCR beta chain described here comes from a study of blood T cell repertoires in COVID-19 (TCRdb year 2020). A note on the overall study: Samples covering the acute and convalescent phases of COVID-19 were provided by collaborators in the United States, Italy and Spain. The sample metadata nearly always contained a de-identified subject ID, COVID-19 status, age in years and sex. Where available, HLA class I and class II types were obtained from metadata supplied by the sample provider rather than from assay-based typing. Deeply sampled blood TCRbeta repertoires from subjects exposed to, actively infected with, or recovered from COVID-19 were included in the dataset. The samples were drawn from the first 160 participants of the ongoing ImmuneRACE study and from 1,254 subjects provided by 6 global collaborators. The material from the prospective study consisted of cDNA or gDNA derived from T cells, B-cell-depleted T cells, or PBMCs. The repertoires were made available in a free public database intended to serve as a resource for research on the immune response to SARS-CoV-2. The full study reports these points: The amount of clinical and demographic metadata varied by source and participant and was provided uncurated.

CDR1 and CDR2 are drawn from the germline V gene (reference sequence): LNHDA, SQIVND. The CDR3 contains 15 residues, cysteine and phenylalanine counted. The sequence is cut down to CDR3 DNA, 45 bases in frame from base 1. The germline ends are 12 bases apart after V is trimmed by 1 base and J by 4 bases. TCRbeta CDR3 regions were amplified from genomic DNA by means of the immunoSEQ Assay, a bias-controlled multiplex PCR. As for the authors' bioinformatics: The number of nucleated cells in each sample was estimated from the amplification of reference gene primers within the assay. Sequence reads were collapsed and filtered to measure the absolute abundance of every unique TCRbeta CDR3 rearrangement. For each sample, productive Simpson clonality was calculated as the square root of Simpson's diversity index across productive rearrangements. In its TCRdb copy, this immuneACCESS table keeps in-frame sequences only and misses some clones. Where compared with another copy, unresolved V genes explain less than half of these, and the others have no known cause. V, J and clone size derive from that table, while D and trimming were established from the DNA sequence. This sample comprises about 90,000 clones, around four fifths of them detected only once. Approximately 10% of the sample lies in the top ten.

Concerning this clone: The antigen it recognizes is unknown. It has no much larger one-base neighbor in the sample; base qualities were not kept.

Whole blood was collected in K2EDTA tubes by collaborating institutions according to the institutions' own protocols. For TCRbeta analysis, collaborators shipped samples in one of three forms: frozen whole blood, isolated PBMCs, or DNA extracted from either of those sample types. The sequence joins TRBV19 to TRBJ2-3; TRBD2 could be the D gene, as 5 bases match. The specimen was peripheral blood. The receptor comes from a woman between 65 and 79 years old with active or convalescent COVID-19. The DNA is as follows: TGTGCCAGTAGTATAGGAGGGAACATCGCAGATACGCAGTATTTT. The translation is CASSIGGNIADTQYF.